This is a list of T cell receptor beta chains from one sample in a study of Graves' ophthalmopathy and Graves' hyperthyroidism. TCRdb re-analysed the multiplex PCR reads in MiXCR, keeping a single row per CDR3 protein. The table lists some 390,000 distinct CDR3 sequences, about a sixth of them singletons. Source material: peripheral blood. These receptors were obtained from a young woman with Graves' ophthalmopathy. CDR3s include the opening cysteine and the closing phenylalanine or tryptophan. Each record gives: V gene, J gene, D gene, CDR3 length, clone size, CDR3 DNA, CDR3 protein. The D gene is left open where the match is weak. Where a row states a size, it is once, few, many or the class of an expanded clone; other rows omit it.

v_gene: TRBV19; j_gene: TRBJ1-1; d_gene: NA; len: 15; abundance: many; CDR3nt: TGTGCCAGTAGTATTCGTAGGGTCGGAAGGACTGAAGCTTTCTTT; CDR3aa: CASSIRRVGRTEAFF
v_gene: TRBV6-5; j_gene: TRBJ2-1; d_gene: NA; len: 14; abundance: NA; CDR3nt: TGTGCCAGCAGTACTTACAGGGGGGGCAATGAGCAGTTCTTC; CDR3aa: CASSTYRGGNEQFF
v_gene: TRBV7-4; j_gene: TRBJ2-5; d_gene: NA; len: 16; abundance: few; CDR3nt: TGTGCCAGCAGCTCTCGGCTAGGGGCTTACCAAGAGACCCAGTACTTC; CDR3aa: CASSSRLGAYQETQYF
v_gene: TRBV28; j_gene: TRBJ2-5; d_gene: NA; len: 15; abundance: many; CDR3nt: TGTGCCAGCATGGAGGGGGCGTCGTACCAAGAGACCCAGTACTTC; CDR3aa: CASMEGASYQETQYF
v_gene: TRBV28; j_gene: TRBJ2-5; d_gene: TRBD1; len: 12; abundance: once; CDR3nt: TGTGCCAGCATGAGGGGGCTGGAGACCCAGTACTTC; CDR3aa: CASMRGLETQYF
v_gene: TRBV6-2/TRBV6-3; j_gene: TRBJ2-7; d_gene: NA; len: 12; abundance: many; CDR3nt: TGTGCCAGCAGTGAGGAGGCCTACGAGCAGTACTTC; CDR3aa: CASSEEAYEQYF
v_gene: TRBV9; j_gene: TRBJ1-1; d_gene: NA; len: 15; abundance: many; CDR3nt: TGTGCCAGCAGCGTATCCGGGGGGGAGAACACTGAAGCTTTCTTT; CDR3aa: CASSVSGGENTEAFF
v_gene: TRBV4-2; j_gene: TRBJ2-7; d_gene: NA; len: 13; abundance: many; CDR3nt: TGTGCCAGCAGCCCGGAGGTCTCCTACGAGCAGTACTTC; CDR3aa: CASSPEVSYEQYF
v_gene: TRBV7-6; j_gene: TRBJ1-3; d_gene: TRBD1; len: 16; abundance: many; CDR3nt: TGTGCCAGCAGTCACAAAGACAGGGGAATCGGAAACACCATATATTTT; CDR3aa: CASSHKDRGIGNTIYF
v_gene: TRBV20-1; j_gene: TRBJ1-5; d_gene: TRBD1; len: 14; abundance: many; CDR3nt: TGCAGTGCTAGAGCCCCCCGTTCGACAGGGGGGATAAATTTT; CDR3aa: CSARAPRSTGGINF
v_gene: TRBV7-2; j_gene: TRBJ2-7; d_gene: TRBD2; len: 13; abundance: many; CDR3nt: TGTGCCAGCAGCTATACTAGCGGGAGCGAGCAGTACTTC; CDR3aa: CASSYTSGSEQYF
v_gene: TRBV7-2; j_gene: TRBJ2-2; d_gene: NA; len: 15; abundance: NA; CDR3nt: TGTGCCAGCAGCCGAGTAGCGACGAACACCGGGGAGCTGTTTTTT; CDR3aa: CASSRVATNTGELFF
v_gene: TRBV6-2/TRBV6-3; j_gene: TRBJ2-5; d_gene: TRBD2; len: 14; abundance: many; CDR3nt: TGTGCCACCAAGGTGGCGGGAGGGTTGGAGACCCAGTACTTC; CDR3aa: CATKVAGGLETQYF
v_gene: TRBV11-2; j_gene: TRBJ1-5; d_gene: NA; len: 15; abundance: many; CDR3nt: TGTGCCAGCAGCTTGGACGGGACACCTAATCAGCCCCAGCATTTT; CDR3aa: CASSLDGTPNQPQHF
v_gene: TRBV12-3/TRBV12-4; j_gene: TRBJ2-1; d_gene: NA; len: 12; abundance: many; CDR3nt: TGTGCCACCAGTCGGACCCCCAATGAGCAGTTCTTC; CDR3aa: CATSRTPNEQFF
v_gene: TRBV2; j_gene: TRBJ1-5; d_gene: TRBD1; len: 15; abundance: many; CDR3nt: TGTGCCAGCAGTGCGGGACAGGAAAGCAATCAGCCCCAGCATTTT; CDR3aa: CASSAGQESNQPQHF
v_gene: TRBV19; j_gene: TRBJ1-2; d_gene: NA; len: 14; abundance: many; CDR3nt: TGTGCCAGTAGAGCCCGGGACGGGAACTATGGCTACACCTTC; CDR3aa: CASRARDGNYGYTF
v_gene: TRBV6-2/TRBV6-3; j_gene: TRBJ1-1; d_gene: NA; len: 15; abundance: NA; CDR3nt: TGTGCCAGCAGTGGCTTAAAACAGGGGAACACTGAAGCTTTCTTT; CDR3aa: CASSGLKQGNTEAFF
v_gene: TRBV28; j_gene: TRBJ2-7; d_gene: TRBD1; len: 14; abundance: many; CDR3nt: TGTGCCAGCACCGCGGACAGGGAGGTGGGGGAGCAGTACTTC; CDR3aa: CASTADREVGEQYF
v_gene: TRBV12-3/TRBV12-4; j_gene: TRBJ1-2; d_gene: NA; len: 14; abundance: NA; CDR3nt: TGTGCCAGCAGACACACCGGGAGTCCATATGGCTACACCTTC; CDR3aa: CASRHTGSPYGYTF
v_gene: TRBV13; j_gene: TRBJ2-7; d_gene: TRBD1; len: 14; abundance: many; CDR3nt: TGTGCCAGCAGCGCCACAGGGGGCTCCTACGAGCAGTACTTC; CDR3aa: CASSATGGSYEQYF
v_gene: TRBV4-1; j_gene: TRBJ2-7; d_gene: NA; len: 16; abundance: many; CDR3nt: TGCGCCAGCAGCCAAGATGTGGGCAGATACTCCTACGAGCAGTACTTC; CDR3aa: CASSQDVGRYSYEQYF
v_gene: TRBV7-6; j_gene: TRBJ1-2; d_gene: NA; len: 15; abundance: many; CDR3nt: TGTGCCAGCAGCTCAACACCGACGGGGGAAGGTGGCTACACCTTC; CDR3aa: CASSSTPTGEGGYTF
v_gene: TRBV19; j_gene: TRBJ1-1; d_gene: TRBD1; len: 17; abundance: many; CDR3nt: TGTGCCAGTACGTTTACAGGGGTGCGAAGAGGGAACACTGAAGCTTTCTTT; CDR3aa: CASTFTGVRRGNTEAFF
v_gene: TRBV7-2; j_gene: TRBJ2-7; d_gene: TRBD1; len: 14; abundance: many; CDR3nt: TGTGCCAGCAGCTGGGGACAGGGGGTAGATGGGCAGTACTTC; CDR3aa: CASSWGQGVDGQYF
v_gene: TRBV6-1; j_gene: TRBJ1-1; d_gene: NA; len: 12; abundance: once; CDR3nt: TGTGCCAGCAGTGAAGCGCAGGTTGAAGCTTTCTTT; CDR3aa: CASSEAQVEAFF
v_gene: TRBV5-1; j_gene: TRBJ2-7; d_gene: TRBD2; len: 16; abundance: few; CDR3nt: TGCGCCAGCAGTCAAACTAGCGCCCCACCTCGGAACGAGCAGTACTTC; CDR3aa: CASSQTSAPPRNEQYF
v_gene: TRBV6-1; j_gene: TRBJ1-1; d_gene: TRBD1; len: 16; abundance: many; CDR3nt: TGTGCCAGCAATCCTACGGACAGGGGCTCGAACACTGAAGCTTTCTTT; CDR3aa: CASNPTDRGSNTEAFF
v_gene: TRBV12-3/TRBV12-4; j_gene: TRBJ2-2; d_gene: NA; len: 12; abundance: many; CDR3nt: TGTGCCAGCAGACAAGCACCCGGGGAGCTGTTTTTT; CDR3aa: CASRQAPGELFF
v_gene: TRBV15; j_gene: TRBJ1-6; d_gene: TRBD1; len: 16; abundance: once; CDR3nt: TGTGCCACCAGCCCTAGGGACAGGGATCGTAATTCACCCCTCCACTTT; CDR3aa: CATSPRDRDRNSPLHF
v_gene: TRBV7-2; j_gene: TRBJ2-7; d_gene: TRBD1; len: 12; abundance: few; CDR3nt: TGTGCCAGCAGCCCCGGACAGGGAAAGCAGTACTTC; CDR3aa: CASSPGQGKQYF
v_gene: TRBV20-1; j_gene: TRBJ2-5; d_gene: NA; len: 15; abundance: NA; CDR3nt: TGCAGTGCTAGAGCCGGGAGATCCCCGGGGGAGACCCAGTACTTC; CDR3aa: CSARAGRSPGETQYF
v_gene: TRBV28; j_gene: TRBJ2-5; d_gene: TRBD2; len: 14; abundance: many; CDR3nt: TGTGCCAGCAAGGGCGGGAGGGCCGGAGAGACCCAGTACTTC; CDR3aa: CASKGGRAGETQYF
v_gene: TRBV20-1; j_gene: TRBJ2-3; d_gene: NA; len: 18; abundance: NA; CDR3nt: TGCAGTGCTAGAGGCCCGGTTATGACAGAGTCTAGCACAGATACGCAGTATTTT; CDR3aa: CSARGPVMTESSTDTQYF
v_gene: TRBV5-1; j_gene: TRBJ2-2; d_gene: TRBD1; len: 15; abundance: NA; CDR3nt: TGCGCCAGCAGCTCAACAGGGGGCGCCACCGGGGAGCTGTTTTTT; CDR3aa: CASSSTGGATGELFF
v_gene: TRBV3-1; j_gene: TRBJ1-2; d_gene: NA; len: 13; abundance: few; CDR3nt: TGTGCCAGCAGCCAGGACAAATACTATGGCTACACCTTC; CDR3aa: CASSQDKYYGYTF
v_gene: TRBV28; j_gene: TRBJ2-5; d_gene: TRBD2; len: 16; abundance: many; CDR3nt: TGTGCCAGCAGTTCAGCTAGCGGGAGCCCTCAAGAGACCCAGTACTTC; CDR3aa: CASSSASGSPQETQYF
v_gene: TRBV6-2/TRBV6-3; j_gene: TRBJ1-2; d_gene: TRBD1; len: 15; abundance: many; CDR3nt: TGTGCCAGCAGTAAACCAGGGGGCGCTGACTATGGCTACACCTTC; CDR3aa: CASSKPGGADYGYTF
v_gene: TRBV19; j_gene: TRBJ1-1; d_gene: NA; len: 15; abundance: many; CDR3nt: TGTGCCAGTATCAACCCAGAAGGGAGAAACACTGAAGCTTTCTTT; CDR3aa: CASINPEGRNTEAFF
v_gene: TRBV30; j_gene: TRBJ2-6; d_gene: TRBD1; len: 17; abundance: few; CDR3nt: TGTGCCTGGAGTGACAGGGGGCGCCTAGCTGGGGCCAACGTCCTGACTTTC; CDR3aa: CAWSDRGRLAGANVLTF
v_gene: TRBV24-1; j_gene: TRBJ2-5; d_gene: NA; len: 13; abundance: many; CDR3nt: TGTGCCACCCAGACAACGTACCAAGAGACCCAGTACTTC; CDR3aa: CATQTTYQETQYF
v_gene: TRBV7-2; j_gene: TRBJ2-5; d_gene: NA; len: 13; abundance: NA; CDR3nt: TGTGCCAGCAGCTCCCTGGGCCCCGAGACCCAGTACTTC; CDR3aa: CASSSLGPETQYF
v_gene: TRBV20-1; j_gene: TRBJ2-5; d_gene: NA; len: 11; abundance: many; CDR3nt: TGCAGTCACAGGGTCCAAGAGACCCAGTACTTC; CDR3aa: CSHRVQETQYF
v_gene: TRBV2; j_gene: TRBJ1-6; d_gene: NA; len: 16; abundance: many; CDR3nt: TGTGCCAGCAGACAGCACAGGGTATCCTATAATTCACCCCTCCACTTT; CDR3aa: CASRQHRVSYNSPLHF
v_gene: TRBV6-1; j_gene: TRBJ2-5; d_gene: NA; len: 15; abundance: few; CDR3nt: TGTGCCAGCAGTAGTGGGCATCCTTTACCGGGGACCCAGTACTTC; CDR3aa: CASSSGHPLPGTQYF
v_gene: TRBV7-9; j_gene: TRBJ2-2; d_gene: TRBD2; len: 15; abundance: many; CDR3nt: TGTGCCAGCAAGGCACTAGCGGTAAACACCGGGGAGCTGTTTTTT; CDR3aa: CASKALAVNTGELFF
v_gene: TRBV27; j_gene: TRBJ1-2; d_gene: NA; len: 15; abundance: many; CDR3nt: TGTGCCAGCAGTCCAACGACATGGGGGGGCTATGGCTACACCTTC; CDR3aa: CASSPTTWGGYGYTF
v_gene: TRBV30; j_gene: TRBJ1-2; d_gene: TRBD1; len: 16; abundance: many; CDR3nt: TGTGCCTCCCCCGTGGGACAGGGGGCCTTGGACTATGGCTACACCTTC; CDR3aa: CASPVGQGALDYGYTF
v_gene: TRBV15; j_gene: TRBJ2-7; d_gene: TRBD2; len: 16; abundance: many; CDR3nt: TGTGCCACCAGCAGAGATCCACTAGCGGCTTCCTACGAGCAGTACTTC; CDR3aa: CATSRDPLAASYEQYF
v_gene: TRBV29-1; j_gene: TRBJ1-5; d_gene: TRBD1; len: 17; abundance: NA; CDR3nt: TGCAGCGGGCCCAGGGACAGGGATGTATGTGATCATCAGCCCCAGCATTTT; CDR3aa: CSGPRDRDVCDHQPQHF
v_gene: TRBV20-1; j_gene: TRBJ2-5; d_gene: NA; len: 15; abundance: many; CDR3nt: TGCAGTGCTAGAGATATTCTCCGCTCCCAAGAGACCCAGTACTTC; CDR3aa: CSARDILRSQETQYF
v_gene: TRBV30; j_gene: TRBJ2-6; d_gene: TRBD2; len: 14; abundance: many; CDR3nt: TGTGCCTGGGAAGGACTAGCTGGGGCCAACGTCCTGACTTTC; CDR3aa: CAWEGLAGANVLTF
v_gene: TRBV6-2/TRBV6-3; j_gene: TRBJ2-7; d_gene: NA; len: 15; abundance: many; CDR3nt: TGTGCCAGCAGTACTCACCCGACAGTACCCTACGAGCAGTACTTC; CDR3aa: CASSTHPTVPYEQYF
v_gene: TRBV28; j_gene: TRBJ2-7; d_gene: TRBD1; len: 16; abundance: many; CDR3nt: TGTGCCAGCAGTCCCCGACAGGGTCAGAGCTCCTACGAGCAGTACTTC; CDR3aa: CASSPRQGQSSYEQYF